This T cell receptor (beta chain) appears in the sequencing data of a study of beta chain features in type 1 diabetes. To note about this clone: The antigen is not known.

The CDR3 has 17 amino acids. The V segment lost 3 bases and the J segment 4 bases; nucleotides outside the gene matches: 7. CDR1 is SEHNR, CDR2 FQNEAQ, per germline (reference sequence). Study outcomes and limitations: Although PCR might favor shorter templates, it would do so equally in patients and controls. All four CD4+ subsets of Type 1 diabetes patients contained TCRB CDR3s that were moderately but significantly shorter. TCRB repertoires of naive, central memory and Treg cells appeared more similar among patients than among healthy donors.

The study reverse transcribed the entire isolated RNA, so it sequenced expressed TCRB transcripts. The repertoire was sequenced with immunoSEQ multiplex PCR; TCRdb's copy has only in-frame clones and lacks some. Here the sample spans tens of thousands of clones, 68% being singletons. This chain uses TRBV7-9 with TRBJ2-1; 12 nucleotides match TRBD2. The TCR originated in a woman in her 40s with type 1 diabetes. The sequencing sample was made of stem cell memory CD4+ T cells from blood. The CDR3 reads CASSLRASGGEYNEQFF. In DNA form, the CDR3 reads TGTGCCAGCAGCTTGAGGGCTAGCGGGGGGGAATACAATGAGCAGTTCTTC.